The 25 T cell receptor beta chains reported below all come from one sample, sequenced in a study of cytomegalovirus exposure and HLA in healthy donors (dated by TCRdb to 2016 to 2017). The library was generated by the immunoSEQ multiplex PCR assay. For the multiplex PCR, a mixture combining 60 forward primers for TCR Vbeta segments and 13 reverse primers for TCR Jbeta segments was used. TCRdb carries this immuneACCESS record with in-frame sequences only. Its versions omit some clonotypes, under half of them owing to an unresolved V gene in the studies checked, with the rest unexplained. The sample includes tens of thousands of clones, with 82% observed a single time. The ten largest clonotypes hold 3.5% to 4% of the sample. Input material: PBMCs. The receptor source for this set is a man between 45 and 60 years old in good health and CMV-seronegative.

V and J are TRBV9 and TRBJ2-2; D is undetermined. This CDR3 has 14 residues. Trimming pared 4 bases from V and 5 bases from J, leaving 12 bases between. CDR1 is SGDLS and CDR2 is YYNGEE in the germline V gene. The CDR3 DNA is TGTGCCAGCAGCCCCCCCTACCCTACCGGGGAGCTGTTTTTT. The encoded protein is CASSPPYPTGELFF.

The chain joins TRBV11-2 to TRBJ1-6; 7 positions agree with TRBD1. J lost 6 bases, V lost 5 bases, and 4 bases had no gene match. Germline V CDR1 and CDR2: SGHAT, FQNNGV. CDR3 length equals 14 residues. The CDR3 sequence is CASSPDRFNSPLHF. The DNA of the CDR3 is TGTGCCAGCAGCCCGGACAGGTTTAATTCACCCCTCCACTTT.

The chain is built from TRBV4-2 and TRBJ2-7, with 7 bases aligning to TRBD2. Trimming took 4 bases from V and 3 from J; bases not matched to a gene: 15. This CDR3 is built from 17 residues. Germline-derived CDR1 and CDR2 are LGHNA and YNFKEQ. The DNA for the CDR3 is TGTGCCAGCAGCCGCCACTTAGGGCGGGAGAGCAACTACGAGCAGTACTTC. It translates to CASSRHLGRESNYEQYF.

This chain joins TRBV10-3 and TRBJ2-1; D may be TRBD2 (6 bases). V lost 2 bases and J 5 bases, leaving 19 bases between the germline ends. CDR1 and CDR2 (germline): ENHRY, SYGVKD. CDR3 length: 17 amino acids. Here the CDR3 DNA reads TGTGCCATCAGTGAGGCCGGCTTGGTGGGAGGTCACAATGAGCAGTTCTTC. Translated, it gives CAISEAGLVGGHNEQFF.

The rearrangement joins TRBV7-8 to TRBJ2-2, with 7 nucleotides matching TRBD2. V gave up 4 bases and J gave up 7 bases; unmatched junction bases: 9. The CDR3 extends over 15 amino acids. CDR1 SGHVS and CDR2 FQNEAQ come from the germline V gene. The CDR3 DNA sequence: TGTGCCAGCAGCTGGGAGGGCCTCTCGGTCGGGGAGCTGTTTTTT. This translates into CASSWEGLSVGELFF.

This chain links TRBV28 with TRBJ2-3; 8 positions agree with TRBD1. Per the germline V gene, CDR1 is MDHEN and CDR2 is SYDVKM. There are 14 residues in the CDR3. The V gene end was trimmed by 4 bases and the J gene end by 3 bases; junction bases not matched to a gene: 3. CDR3 amino acids: CASSSGQGTDTQYF. The CDR3 DNA follows: TGTGCCAGCAGTTCAGGACAGGGTACAGATACGCAGTATTTT.

V usage is TRBV7-8 and J usage is TRBJ2-5; perhaps TRBD1 as D (6 bases). The CDR3 length is 14 residues. V was shortened by 4 bases and J by 1 base, with 10 bases between the two germline ends. CDR1 and CDR2 from the germline V gene are SGHVS and FQNEAQ. This CDR3 reads CASSWRQAQETQYF. In DNA, the CDR3 is TGTGCCAGCAGCTGGCGACAGGCCCAAGAGACCCAGTACTTC.

V usage is TRBV2 and J usage is TRBJ1-1, with D uncertain. This CDR3 is built from 14 residues. With 11 bases removed from V and 0 bases from J, the gap between germline ends came to 16 bases. From germline, CDR1 is SNHLY and CDR2 FYNNEI. The CDR3 nucleotides are TGTGCCTCTTCGAAGGAAGACATGAACACTGAAGCTTTCTTT. This gives the protein CASSKEDMNTEAFF.

This chain uses TRBV2 with TRBJ1-5, with D unclear. The V and J ends lost 4 bases and 5 bases respectively, with 12 bases between them. Germline V gene data show CDR1 as SNHLY and CDR2 as FYNNEI. This CDR3 is built from 14 residues. The CDR3 region has the DNA TGTGCCAGCAGTGTAGAGGTCCGCTATCAGCCCCAGCATTTT. It specifies CASSVEVRYQPQHF.

This sequence joins TRBV5-1 and TRBJ1-4; 10 nucleotides align to TRBD1. Germline CDR1 reads SGHRS; CDR2 reads YFSETQ. The J segment lost 5 bases and the V segment lost 4 bases, leaving 5 bases of the junction unmatched. The length of the CDR3 is 15 residues. Here the CDR3 reads CASSAGTGVNEKLFF. The CDR3 DNA is TGCGCCAGCAGCGCTGGGACAGGGGTAAATGAAAAACTGTTTTTT.

The J gene is TRBJ2-7, the V gene TRBV4-1; D is possibly TRBD2 (6 bases). Germline V lookup: CDR1 MGHRA, CDR2 YSYEKL. V lost 0 bases to trimming and J lost 9 bases, with 15 bases between them. The CDR3 runs to 14 residues. The CDR3 DNA follows: TGCGCCAGCAGCCAAGATAGCGAACTAGCTGGGCAGTACTTC. It encodes CASSQDSELAGQYF.

The J gene is TRBJ1-4, the V gene TRBV27; 8 nucleotides align to TRBD1. V trimming: 6 bases; J trimming: 9 bases; junction bases outside the gene matches: 12. The CDR3 extends over 15 amino acids. CDR1 and CDR2 (germline): MNHEY, SMNVEV (reference sequence). CDR3 residues: CASRSPGGFGKKLFF. The CDR3 region has the DNA TGTGCCAGCAGATCGCCAGGGGGCTTTGGGAAAAAACTGTTTTTT.

The chain employs TRBV28 and TRBJ1-5, with 7 positions matching TRBD1. CDR3 size: 19 residues. CDR1 and CDR2 (germline): MDHEN, SYDVKM. Unmatched junction bases numbered 17, after V lost 5 bases and J lost 1 base. CDR3 sequence reads: CASSPGTALWVRSNQPQHF. Written as DNA, the CDR3 is TGTGCCAGCAGTCCAGGGACAGCTCTTTGGGTTCGGAGCAATCAGCCCCAGCATTTT.

V usage is TRBV11-2 and J usage is TRBJ1-5; D uncertain. Germline V gene lookup returns CDR1 SGHAT and CDR2 FQNNGV. Trimming removed 2 bases from V and 0 bases from J, with 11 bases in between. The CDR3 sequence is 16 residues long. This CDR3 reads CASSLSGQTSNQPQHF. DNA for the CDR3: TGTGCCAGCAGCTTAAGCGGGCAGACTAGCAATCAGCCCCAGCATTTT.

This clone was seen a few times. The rearrangement joins TRBV7-9 to TRBJ1-1; D perhaps matches TRBD1 (6 bases). The CDR3 totals 14 residues. Trimming left V 3 bases short and J 0 bases short, with 8 bases between. Germline V gene sequence: CDR1 SEHNR, CDR2 FQNEAQ (reference sequence). The CDR3 bases are TGTGCCAGCAGCTTTCAGGGGCTGAACACTGAAGCTTTCTTT. Translated: CASSFQGLNTEAFF.

The rearrangement uses TRBV9 and TRBJ2-7; 8 bases map to TRBD2. This CDR3 comprises 14 residues. V lost 4 bases and J lost 5; bases outside the gene matches: 8. Germline-derived CDR1 and CDR2 are SGDLS and YYNGEE. CDR3 loop: CASSPGGSYHEQYF. CDR3 bases: TGTGCCAGCAGCCCGGGGGGGAGTTACCACGAGCAGTACTTC.

This chain connects TRBV7-2 to TRBJ1-5; unclear D gene. The V gene lost 3 bases and the J gene lost 0 bases, with 6 bases spanning the gap. The germline CDR1 and CDR2 sequences are SGHTA and FQGNSA. This CDR3 spans 14 amino acids. As DNA, the CDR3 is TGTGCCAGCAGCTTTCTAGGTAGCAATCAGCCCCAGCATTTT. It is translated as CASSFLGSNQPQHF. The full variable domain, its missing parts supplied by reference TRBV7-2 and TRBJ1-5, is GAGVSQSPSNKVTEKGKDVELRCDPISGHTALYWYRQSLGQGLEFLIYFQGNSAPDKSGLPSDRFSAERTGGSVSTLTIQRTQQEDSAVYLCASSFLGSNQPQHFGDGTRLSIL.

The chain joins TRBV9 to TRBJ2-7; D gene ambiguous. The length of the CDR3 is 15 residues. With 3 bases removed from V and 0 bases from J, the gap between germline ends came to 13 bases. The germline CDR1 and CDR2 sequences are SGDLS and YYNGEE. CDR3 amino acids: CASSERSESSYEQYF. The CDR3 DNA sequence: TGTGCCAGCAGCGAGAGGAGTGAGAGCTCCTACGAGCAGTACTTC.

The chain recombines TRBV5-6 with TRBJ2-3; TRBD2 aligns across 11 bases. CDR3 length equals 14 residues. V shed 7 bases, J shed 4 bases, and the junction held 5 bases outside the gene matches. Germline assignment: CDR1 SGHDT and CDR2 YYEEEE. CDR3: CASLTSGSADTQYF. DNA of the CDR3: TGTGCCAGCCTAACTAGCGGGAGCGCAGATACGCAGTATTTT.

The rearrangement joins TRBV7-3 to TRBJ1-4; no reliable D call. The germline V and J ends were trimmed by 4 bases and 4 bases, with 7 bases remaining between them. CDR3 length equals 13 residues. Germline V CDR1 and CDR2: SGHTA, FQGTGA. Here the CDR3 reads CASSSGVNEKLFF. DNA for the CDR3: TGTGCCAGCAGCTCCGGGGTTAATGAAAAACTGTTTTTT.

The V gene is TRBV7-9, the J gene TRBJ2-7, with TRBD2 matching over 8 bases. With 3 bases clipped from V and 6 bases from J, the junction kept 4 bases outside the gene matches. The CDR3 is 13 residues long. Germline values: CDR1 SEHNR, CDR2 FQNEAQ (reference sequence). CDR3 bases: TGTGCCAGCAGCTTTAGCGGGAATGCCGAGCAGTACTTC. Translation gives CASSFSGNAEQYF.

The chain joins TRBV6-7 to TRBJ2-1; the match to TRBD2 covers 14 bases. TRBV6-7 is given ORF status, its function remaining uncertain. Trimming cost V 1 base and J 0 bases; bases outside gene matches: 8. This CDR3 comprises 20 residues. CDR3 region: CASSYCGTSGGAPSYNEQFF. For the CDR3, the DNA is TGTGCCAGCAGTTACTGCGGGACTAGCGGGGGTGCCCCCTCCTACAATGAGCAGTTCTTC.

The J gene is TRBJ1-5, the V gene TRBV28, with D unclear. In germline, CDR1 is MDHEN, CDR2 SYDVKM. Trimming cost V 3 bases and J 1 base, with 10 bases left between them. This CDR3 has 15 amino acids. The CDR3 protein is CASSLAGMSNQPQHF. In DNA form, the CDR3 reads TGTGCCAGCAGTTTGGCGGGGATGAGCAATCAGCCCCAGCATTTT. The full variable domain, its missing parts supplied by reference TRBV28 and TRBJ1-5, is DVKVTQSSRYLVKRTGEKVFLECVQDMDHENMFWYRQDPGLGLRLIYFSYDVKMKEKGDIPEGYSVSREKKERFSLILESASTNQTSMYLCASSLAGMSNQPQHFGDGTRLSIL.

The chain combines TRBV19 with TRBJ1-3; 8 nucleotides agree with TRBD1. V was pared by 5 bases and J by 2 bases, with 5 bases of the junction left unmatched. The CDR3 extends over 15 amino acids. Per the germline V gene, CDR1 is LNHDA and CDR2 is SQIVND (reference sequence). The CDR3 region has the DNA TGTGCCAGTAGTTCGTGGACAGGGCCTGGAAACACCATATATTTT. Protein: CASSSWTGPGNTIYF.

The chain recombines TRBV6-5 with TRBJ1-1; 7 bases map to TRBD1. The J segment lost 6 bases and the V segment lost 2 bases, leaving 0 bases of the junction unmatched. CDR3 size: 12 residues. Germline CDR1 MNHEY, CDR2 SVGAGI. CDR3 loop: CASSYQGAEAFF. Here the CDR3 DNA reads TGTGCCAGCAGTTACCAGGGGGCTGAAGCTTTCTTT.